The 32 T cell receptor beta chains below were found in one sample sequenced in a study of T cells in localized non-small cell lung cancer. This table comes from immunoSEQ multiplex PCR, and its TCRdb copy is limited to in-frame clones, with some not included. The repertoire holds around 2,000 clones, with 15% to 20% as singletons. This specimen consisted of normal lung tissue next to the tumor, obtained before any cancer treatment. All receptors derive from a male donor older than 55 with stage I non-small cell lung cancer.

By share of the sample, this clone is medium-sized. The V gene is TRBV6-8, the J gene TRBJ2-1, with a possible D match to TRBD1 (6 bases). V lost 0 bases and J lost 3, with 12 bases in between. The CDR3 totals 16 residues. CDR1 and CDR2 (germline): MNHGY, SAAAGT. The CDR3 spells CASSYSSGEIYNEQFF. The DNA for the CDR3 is TGTGCCAGCAGTTACTCGTCAGGGGAAATCTACAATGAGCAGTTCTTC.

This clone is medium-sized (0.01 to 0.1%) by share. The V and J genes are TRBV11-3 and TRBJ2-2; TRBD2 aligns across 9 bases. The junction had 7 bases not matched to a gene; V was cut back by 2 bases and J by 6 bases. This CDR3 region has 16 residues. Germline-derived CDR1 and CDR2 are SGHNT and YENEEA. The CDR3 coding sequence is TGTGCCAGCAGCTTACTCCAGGCGGGAGGGGCCGGGGAGCTGTTTTTT. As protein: CASSLLQAGGAGELFF.

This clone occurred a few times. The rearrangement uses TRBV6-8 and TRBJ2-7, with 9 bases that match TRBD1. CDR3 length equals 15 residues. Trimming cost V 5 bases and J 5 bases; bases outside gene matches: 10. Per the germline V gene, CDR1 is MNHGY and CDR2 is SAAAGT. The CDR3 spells CASSKTGTGSHEQYF. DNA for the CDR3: TGTGCCAGCAGTAAGACCGGGACAGGGTCCCACGAGCAGTACTTC.

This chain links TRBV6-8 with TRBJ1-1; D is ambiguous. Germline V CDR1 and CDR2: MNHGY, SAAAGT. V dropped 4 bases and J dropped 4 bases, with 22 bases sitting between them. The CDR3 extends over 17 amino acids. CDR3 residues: CASSSPVVLYGGTEAFF. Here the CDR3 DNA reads TGTGCCAGCAGTTCTCCCGTAGTCTTATACGGTGGCACTGAAGCTTTCTTT.

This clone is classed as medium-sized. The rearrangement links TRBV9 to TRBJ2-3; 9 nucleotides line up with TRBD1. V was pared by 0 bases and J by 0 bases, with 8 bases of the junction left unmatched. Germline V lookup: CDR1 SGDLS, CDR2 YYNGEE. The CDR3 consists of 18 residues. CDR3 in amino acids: CASSVGDGTGTSTDTQYF. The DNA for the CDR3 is TGTGCCAGCAGCGTAGGGGATGGGACAGGGACTAGCACAGATACGCAGTATTTT.

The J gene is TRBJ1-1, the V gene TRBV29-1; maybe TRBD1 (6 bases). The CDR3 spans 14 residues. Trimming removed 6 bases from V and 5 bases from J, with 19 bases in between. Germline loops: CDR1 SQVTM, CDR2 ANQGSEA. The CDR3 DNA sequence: TGCAGCGTGGTAGGGGGGGGCGCATTGACTGAAGCTTTCTTT. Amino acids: CSVVGGGALTEAFF.

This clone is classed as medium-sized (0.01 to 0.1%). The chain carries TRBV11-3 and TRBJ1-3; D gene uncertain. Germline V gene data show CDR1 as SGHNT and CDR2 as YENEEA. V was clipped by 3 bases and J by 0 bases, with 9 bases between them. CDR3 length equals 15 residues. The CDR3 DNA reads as TGTGCCAGCAGCTTCGTCACCAGCTCTGGAAACACCATATATTTT. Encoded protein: CASSFVTSSGNTIYF.

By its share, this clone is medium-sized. In DNA form, the CDR3 reads TGTGCCAGCAGCCTCTGGGGCGCTCTAGAGACCCAGTACTTC. This sequence encodes CASSLWGALETQYF. V gene TRBV11-3 combines with J gene TRBJ2-5; weak D call: TRBD1 (5 bases). Looked up from germline, CDR1 is SGHNT and CDR2 is YENEEA. The V and J ends lost 5 bases and 4 bases respectively, with 14 bases between them. The CDR3 spans 14 residues.

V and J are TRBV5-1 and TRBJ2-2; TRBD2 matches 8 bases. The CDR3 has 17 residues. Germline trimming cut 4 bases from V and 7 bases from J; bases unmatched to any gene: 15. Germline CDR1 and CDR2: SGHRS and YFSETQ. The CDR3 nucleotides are TGCGCCAGCAGCCCACGCTTAAGCGGGGGTACGAACGGGGAGCTGTTTTTT. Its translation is CASSPRLSGGTNGELFF. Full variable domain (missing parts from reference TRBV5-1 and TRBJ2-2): KAGVTQTPRYLIKTRGQQVTLSCSPISGHRSVSWYQQTPGQGLQFLFEYFSETQRNKGNFPGRFSGRQFSNSRSEMNVSTLELGDSALYLCASSPRLSGGTNGELFFGEGSRLTVL.

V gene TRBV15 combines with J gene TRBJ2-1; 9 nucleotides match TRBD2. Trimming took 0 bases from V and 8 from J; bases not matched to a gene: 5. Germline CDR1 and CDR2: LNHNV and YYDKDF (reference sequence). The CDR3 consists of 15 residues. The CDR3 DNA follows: TGTGCCACCAGCAGAGAGGGCGGGAGGGCCGATGAGCAGTTCTTC. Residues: CATSREGGRADEQFF.

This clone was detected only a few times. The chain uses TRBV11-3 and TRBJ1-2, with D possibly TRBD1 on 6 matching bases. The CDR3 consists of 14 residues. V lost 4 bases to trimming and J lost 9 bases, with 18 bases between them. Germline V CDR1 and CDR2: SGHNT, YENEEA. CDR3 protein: CASSWGGSSFSYTF. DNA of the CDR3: TGTGCCAGCAGCTGGGGGGGCTCCTCCTTTAGCTACACCTTC. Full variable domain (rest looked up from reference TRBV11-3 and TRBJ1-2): EAGVVQSPRYKIIEKKQPVAFWCNPISGHNTLYWYLQNLGQGPELLIRYENEEAVDDSQLPKDRFSAERLKGVDSTLKIQPAELGDSAVYLCASSWGGSSFSYTFGSGTRLTVV.

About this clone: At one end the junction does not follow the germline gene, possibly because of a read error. CDR3 bases: TGTGCCATCAGTCGGACAGGTGAGACTGAAGCTTTCTTT. This translates into CAISRTGETEAFF. This chain joins TRBV6-8 and TRBJ1-1; TRBD1 agrees at 7 bases. This CDR3 is 13 amino acids long. From germline, CDR1 is MNHGY and CDR2 SAAAGT.

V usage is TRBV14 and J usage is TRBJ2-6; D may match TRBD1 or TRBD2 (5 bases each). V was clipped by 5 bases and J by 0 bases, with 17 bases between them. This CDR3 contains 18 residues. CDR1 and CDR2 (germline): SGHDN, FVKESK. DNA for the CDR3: TGTGCCAGCAGCTTTGGGGACCCTAAACCCTCTGGGGCCAACGTCCTGACTTTC. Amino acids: CASSFGDPKPSGANVLTF.

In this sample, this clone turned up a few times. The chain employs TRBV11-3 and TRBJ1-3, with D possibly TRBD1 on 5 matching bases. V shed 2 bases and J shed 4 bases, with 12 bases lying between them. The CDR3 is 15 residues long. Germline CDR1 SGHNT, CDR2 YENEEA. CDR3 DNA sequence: TGTGCCAGCAGCTTACAGGGCGCTCCCGGAAACACCATATATTTT. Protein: CASSLQGAPGNTIYF.

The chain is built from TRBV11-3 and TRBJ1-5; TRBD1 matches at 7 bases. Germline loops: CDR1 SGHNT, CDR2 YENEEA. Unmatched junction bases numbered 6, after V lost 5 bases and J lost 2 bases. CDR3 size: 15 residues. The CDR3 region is CASSTQGSGNQPQHF. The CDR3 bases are TGTGCCAGCAGCACACAGGGGAGTGGCAATCAGCCCCAGCATTTT.

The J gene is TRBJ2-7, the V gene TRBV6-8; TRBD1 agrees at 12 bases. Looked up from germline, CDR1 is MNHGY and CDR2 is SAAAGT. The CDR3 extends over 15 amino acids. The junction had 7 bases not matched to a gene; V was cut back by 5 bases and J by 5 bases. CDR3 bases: TGTGCCAGCAGTCACGGGGGACAGGGGGCCCACGAGCAGTACTTC. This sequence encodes CASSHGGQGAHEQYF.

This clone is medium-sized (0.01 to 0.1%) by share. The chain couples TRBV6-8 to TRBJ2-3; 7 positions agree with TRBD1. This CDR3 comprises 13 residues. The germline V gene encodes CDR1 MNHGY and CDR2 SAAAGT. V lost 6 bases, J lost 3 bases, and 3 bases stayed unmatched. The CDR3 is CASSNRGTDTQYF. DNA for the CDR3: TGTGCCAGCAGCAACAGGGGAACAGATACGCAGTATTTT.

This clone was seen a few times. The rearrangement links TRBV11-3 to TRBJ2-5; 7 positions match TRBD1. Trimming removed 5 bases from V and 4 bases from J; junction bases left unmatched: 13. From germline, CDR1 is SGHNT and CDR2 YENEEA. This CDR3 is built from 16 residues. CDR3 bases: TGTGCCAGCAGCCAAGGGGGCTCCTACCGGCGAGAGACCCAGTACTTC. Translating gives CASSQGGSYRRETQYF.

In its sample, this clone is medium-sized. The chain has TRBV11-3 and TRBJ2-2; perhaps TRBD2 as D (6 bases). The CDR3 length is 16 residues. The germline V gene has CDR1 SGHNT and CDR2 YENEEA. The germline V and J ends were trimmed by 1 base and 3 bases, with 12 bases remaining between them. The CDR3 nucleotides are TGTGCCAGCAGCTTAGGGCAGCCGGGGGACACCGGGGAGCTGTTTTTT. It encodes CASSLGQPGDTGELFF.

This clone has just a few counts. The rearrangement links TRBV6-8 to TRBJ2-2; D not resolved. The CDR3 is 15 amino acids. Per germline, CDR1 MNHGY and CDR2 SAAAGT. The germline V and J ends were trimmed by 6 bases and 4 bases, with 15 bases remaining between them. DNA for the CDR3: TGTGCCAGCAGCCGCCCCGAACTCGGCACCGGGGAGCTGTTTTTT. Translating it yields CASSRPELGTGELFF.

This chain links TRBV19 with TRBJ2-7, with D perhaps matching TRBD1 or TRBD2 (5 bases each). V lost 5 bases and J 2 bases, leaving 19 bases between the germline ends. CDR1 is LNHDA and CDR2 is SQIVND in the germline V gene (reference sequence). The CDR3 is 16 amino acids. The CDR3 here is CASSLRTGTDPYEQYF. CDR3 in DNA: TGTGCCAGTAGTCTTCGTACCGGGACGGACCCCTACGAGCAGTACTTC.

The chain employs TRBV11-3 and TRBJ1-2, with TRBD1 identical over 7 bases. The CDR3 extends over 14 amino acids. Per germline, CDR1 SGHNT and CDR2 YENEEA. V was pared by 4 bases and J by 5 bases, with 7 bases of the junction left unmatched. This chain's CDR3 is CASSWRTGFYGYTF. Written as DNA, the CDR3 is TGTGCCAGCAGCTGGAGGACAGGCTTTTATGGCTACACCTTC.

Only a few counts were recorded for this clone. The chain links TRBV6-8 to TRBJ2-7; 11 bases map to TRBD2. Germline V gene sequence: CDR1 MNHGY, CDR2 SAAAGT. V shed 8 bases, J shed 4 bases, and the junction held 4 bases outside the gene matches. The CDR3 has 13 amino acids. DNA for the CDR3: TGTGCCAGCCTGACTAGCGGGAAATACGAGCAGTACTTC. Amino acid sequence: CASLTSGKYEQYF.

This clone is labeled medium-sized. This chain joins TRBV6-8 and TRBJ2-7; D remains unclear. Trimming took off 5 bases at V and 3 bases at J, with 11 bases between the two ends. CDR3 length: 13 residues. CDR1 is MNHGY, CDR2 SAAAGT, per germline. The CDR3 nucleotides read TGTGCCAGCAGTCTCAGTGACTTCTACGAGCAGTACTTC. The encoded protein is CASSLSDFYEQYF.

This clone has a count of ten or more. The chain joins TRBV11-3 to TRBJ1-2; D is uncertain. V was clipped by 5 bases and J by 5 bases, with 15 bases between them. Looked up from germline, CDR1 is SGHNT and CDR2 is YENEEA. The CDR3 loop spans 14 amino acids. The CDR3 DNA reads TGTGCCAGCAGCGAGAGCGGCCCTACTTATGGCTACACCTTC. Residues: CASSESGPTYGYTF.

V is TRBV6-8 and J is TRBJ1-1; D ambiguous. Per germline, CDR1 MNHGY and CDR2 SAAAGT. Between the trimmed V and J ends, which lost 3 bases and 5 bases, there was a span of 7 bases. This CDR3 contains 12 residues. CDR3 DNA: TGTGCCAGCAGTTATGTGAGGACTGAAGCTTTCTTT. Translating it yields CASSYVRTEAFF.

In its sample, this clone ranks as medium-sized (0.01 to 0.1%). The CDR3 coding sequence is TGTGCCAGCAGTTACTTTCAAAGGACCCGGGGAGTGTTCACAGATACGCAGTATTTT. Translated: CASSYFQRTRGVFTDTQYF. This chain links TRBV6-8 with TRBJ2-3; possibly TRBD2 for D (5 bases). With 1 base removed from V and 2 bases from J, the gap between germline ends came to 22 bases. The CDR3 runs 19 residues. CDR1 and CDR2 from the germline V gene are MNHGY and SAAAGT.

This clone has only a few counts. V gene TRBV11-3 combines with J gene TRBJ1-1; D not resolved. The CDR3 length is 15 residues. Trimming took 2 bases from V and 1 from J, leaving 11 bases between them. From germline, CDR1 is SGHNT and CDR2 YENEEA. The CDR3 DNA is TGTGCCAGCAGCTTAAAGCTATCCCCGAACACTGAAGCTTTCTTT. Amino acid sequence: CASSLKLSPNTEAFF. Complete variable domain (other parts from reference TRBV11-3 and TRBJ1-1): EAGVVQSPRYKIIEKKQPVAFWCNPISGHNTLYWYLQNLGQGPELLIRYENEEAVDDSQLPKDRFSAERLKGVDSTLKIQPAELGDSAVYLCASSLKLSPNTEAFFGQGTRLTVV.

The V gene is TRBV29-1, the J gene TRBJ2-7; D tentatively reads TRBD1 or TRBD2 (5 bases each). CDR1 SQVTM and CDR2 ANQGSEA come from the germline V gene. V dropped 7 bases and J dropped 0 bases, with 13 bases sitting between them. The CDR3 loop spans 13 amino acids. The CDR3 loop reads CSAGTDDSYEQYF. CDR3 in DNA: TGCAGCGCCGGGACCGACGACTCCTACGAGCAGTACTTC.

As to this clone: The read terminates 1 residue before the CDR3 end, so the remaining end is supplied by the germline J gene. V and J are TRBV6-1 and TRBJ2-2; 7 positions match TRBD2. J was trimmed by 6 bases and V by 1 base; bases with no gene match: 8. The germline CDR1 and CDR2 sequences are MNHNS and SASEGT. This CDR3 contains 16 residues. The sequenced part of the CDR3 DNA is TGTGCCAGCAGTGAAGAAGAAGGTCGGGGGGCCGGGGAGCTGTTT. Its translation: CASSEEEGRGAGELF. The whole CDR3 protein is CASSEEEGRGAGELFF.

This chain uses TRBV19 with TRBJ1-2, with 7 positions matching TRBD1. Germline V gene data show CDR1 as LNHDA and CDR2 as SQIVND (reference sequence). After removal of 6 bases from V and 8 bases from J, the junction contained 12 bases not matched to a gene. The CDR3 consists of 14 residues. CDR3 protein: CASSRWTGEEGYTF. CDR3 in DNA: TGTGCCAGTAGCCGCTGGACAGGCGAAGAAGGCTACACCTTC.

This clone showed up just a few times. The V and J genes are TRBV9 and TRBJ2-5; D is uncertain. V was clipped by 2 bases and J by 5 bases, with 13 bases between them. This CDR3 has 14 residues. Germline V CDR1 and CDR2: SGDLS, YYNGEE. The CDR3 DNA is TGTGCCAGCAGCGTCGGGCTAGTCGGTGAGACCCAGTACTTC. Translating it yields CASSVGLVGETQYF.